Following are 23 T cell receptor beta chains from one sample sequenced in a study of human T cells and chemical hapten exposure. The time point here: patch test 1, 2 weeks after DPC sensitization. This sample's treatment: therapeutic diphenylcyclopropenone sensitization with weekly scalp DPC. A single record per CDR3 protein comes from TCRdb applying MiXCR to the RACE reads. The sample contains approximately 340,000 distinct CDR3 sequences, around 7% of which appear only once. The specimen was whole blood, collected in connection with sensitization to the hapten diphenylcyclopropenone (DPC). All receptors come from a woman under 30 with alopecia areata. Some clones in this sample may be carry-over from other donors' samples.

This clonotype appeared a few times. The CDR3 loop is CSARSSSGTNYNEQFF. The DNA of the CDR3 is TGCAGTGCTAGGTCATCTTCCGGGACTAACTACAATGAGCAGTTCTTC. The chain has TRBV20-1 and TRBJ2-1, with 7 bases lining up with TRBD2. V was clipped by 3 bases and J by 3 bases; unmatched bases: 11. CDR1 is DFQATT, CDR2 SNEGSKA, per germline (reference sequence). The CDR3 loop spans 16 amino acids.

This clonotype was counted at least ten times. The rearrangement uses TRBV27 and TRBJ2-1; D possibly corresponds to TRBD2 (6 bases). The ends were cut back, 2 bases at V and 1 base at J, with 12 bases in the middle. Germline V gene lookup returns CDR1 MNHEY and CDR2 SMNVEV (reference sequence). The CDR3 totals 16 residues. The CDR3 here is CASSLRAAGSYNEQFF. CDR3 DNA: TGTGCCAGCAGTTTAAGGGCGGCGGGATCCTACAATGAGCAGTTCTTC.

This clonotype was counted only a few times. The chain combines TRBV18 with TRBJ1-1; 9 nucleotides line up with TRBD1. Germline trimming cut 1 base from V and 5 bases from J; bases unmatched to any gene: 17. The CDR3 covers 19 residues. Germline CDR1 is KGHSH and CDR2 is LQKENI. The CDR3 is CASSPRREETGGYGTEAFF. CDR3 DNA sequence: TGTGCCAGCTCACCACGGAGGGAGGAGACAGGGGGATATGGAACTGAAGCTTTCTTT.

V gene TRBV12-3 or TRBV12-4 combines with J gene TRBJ2-3; TRBD2 agrees at 10 bases. The CDR3 runs to 17 residues. Trimming took 6 bases from V and 3 from J; bases not matched to a gene: 12. CDR3 bases: TGTGCCAGCAGGCGCTCGTCTCAGCGGGGGGGAACAGATACGCAGTATTTT. Translating it yields CASRRSSQRGGTDTQYF.

This clonotype has just a few counts. This chain connects TRBV20-1 to TRBJ1-1, with 9 bases aligning to TRBD1. The V segment lost 6 bases and the J segment 2 bases; nucleotides outside the gene matches: 13. Germline V CDR1 and CDR2: DFQATT, SNEGSKA (reference sequence). The CDR3 sequence is 16 residues long. The DNA for the CDR3 is TGCAGTGCGGCTTATGGAACAGGGGGCGCAAACACTGAAGCTTTCTTT. It translates to CSAAYGTGGANTEAFF.

This clonotype was counted a few times. The rearrangement uses TRBV5-1 and TRBJ2-6; D ambiguous. In germline, CDR1 is SGHRS, CDR2 YFSETQ. CDR3 length: 12 amino acids. V dropped 4 bases and J dropped 8 bases, with 7 bases sitting between them. This chain's CDR3 is CASSPEPNVLTF. The CDR3 nucleotides are TGCGCCAGCAGCCCGGAACCCAACGTCCTGACTTTC. Full variable domain (missing parts from reference TRBV5-1 and TRBJ2-6): KAGVTQTPRYLIKTRGQQVTLSCSPISGHRSVSWYQQTPGQGLQFLFEYFSETQRNKGNFPGRFSGRQFSNSRSEMNVSTLELGDSALYLCASSPEPNVLTFGAGSRLTVL.

This clonotype was observed a few times. The genes are TRBV25-1 and TRBJ2-3; a possible D gene is TRBD1 (7 bases). The CDR3 sequence is 15 residues long. V was cut by 6 bases and J by 4 bases, with 17 bases left in between. Germline CDR1 and CDR2: MGHDK and SYGVNS. CDR3 sequence reads: CASSRQGGEADTQYF. CDR3 coding DNA: TGTGCCAGCAGCCGACAGGGAGGAGAAGCAGATACGCAGTATTTT.

The chain combines TRBV20-1 with TRBJ2-3, with D unresolved. The CDR3 extends over 10 amino acids. The V and J ends lost 7 bases and 1 base respectively, with 3 bases between them. The germline gives CDR1 DFQATT, CDR2 SNEGSKA (reference sequence). In nucleotides, the CDR3 is TGCAGTGGGGGCACAGATACGCAGTATTTT. Translating it yields CSGGTDTQYF.

This clonotype came up many times. The V and J genes are TRBV18 and TRBJ2-3; 8 positions match TRBD1. CDR3 size: 16 residues. Germline V gene data show CDR1 as KGHSH and CDR2 as LQKENI. The V segment lost 1 base and the J segment 1 base; nucleotides outside the gene matches: 4. The CDR3 bases are TGTGCCAGCTCACCACTGACAGGGGCGGGCACAGATACGCAGTATTTT. This translates into CASSPLTGAGTDTQYF.

The chain recombines TRBV4-3 with TRBJ1-6; tentatively, D is TRBD1 (5 bases). The CDR3 extends over 16 amino acids. The germline V gene has CDR1 LGHNA and CDR2 YSLEER. V lost 4 bases and J lost 10, with 20 bases in between. Written as DNA, the CDR3 is TGCGCCAGCAGCCGCGCCGTAGACAGTCTGGGGTCACCCCTCCACTTT. Translating gives CASSRAVDSLGSPLHF.

This clonotype was observed a few times. The chain couples TRBV11-2 to TRBJ2-1; 8 nucleotides agree with TRBD2. Germline values: CDR1 SGHAT, CDR2 FQNNGV. The CDR3 length is 17 residues. V shed 1 base, J shed 4 bases, and the junction held 9 bases outside the gene matches. The DNA for the CDR3 is TGTGCCAGCAGCTTAGTAGACGGGACTAGTCCGTACAATGAGCAGTTCTTC. Its translation is CASSLVDGTSPYNEQFF. The entire variable domain, with the rest obtained from reference TRBV11-2 and TRBJ2-1, is as follows: EAGVAQSPRYKIIEKRQSVAFWCNPISGHATLYWYQQILGQGPKLLIQFQNNGVVDDSQLPKDRFSAERLKGVDSTLKIQPAKLEDSAVYLCASSLVDGTSPYNEQFFGPGTRLTVL.

The sample holds many counts of this clonotype. The rearrangement joins TRBV7-9 to TRBJ1-6, with 10 bases aligning to TRBD1. The germline gives CDR1 SEHNR, CDR2 FQNEAQ (reference sequence). The CDR3 length is 15 residues. V was pared by 1 base and J by 10 bases, with 4 bases of the junction left unmatched. As DNA, the CDR3 is TGTGCCAGCAGCTTAGGGGGACAGGGGCTCTCACCCCTCCACTTT. Protein product: CASSLGGQGLSPLHF.

This clonotype was observed a few times. CDR3 nucleotides: TGTGCCATCAGTGTTGGGCAGGTAGACGAGCAGTACTTC. This codes for CAISVGQVDEQYF. The chain employs TRBV10-3 and TRBJ2-7; D is undetermined. There are 13 residues in the CDR3. CDR1 is ENHRY and CDR2 is SYGVKD in the germline V gene. V lost 4 bases and J 5 bases, leaving 12 bases between the germline ends.

This clonotype occurred a few times. The V call is TRBV3-1, the J call TRBJ1-6, with D possibly TRBD1 on 5 matching bases. The CDR3 runs 15 residues. Germline loops: CDR1 LGHDT, CDR2 YNNKEL (reference sequence). V gave up 2 bases and J gave up 2 bases, with 7 bases separating them. The CDR3 protein is CASSQLGAYNSPLHF. The CDR3 DNA is TGTGCCAGCAGCCAATTAGGGGCCTATAATTCACCCCTCCACTTT.

The V gene is TRBV6-5, the J gene TRBJ1-2, with D unresolved. CDR1 and CDR2 from the germline V gene are MNHEY and SVGAGI. The CDR3 is made up of 11 amino acids. Trimming stripped 7 bases from V and 4 bases from J, with 7 bases between. The CDR3 reads CASNAGYGYTF. Here the CDR3 DNA reads TGTGCCAGCAATGCAGGCTATGGCTACACCTTC.

This clonotype was seen at least ten times. V is TRBV2 and J is TRBJ2-1, with D possibly matching TRBD1 (5 bases). Germline V gives CDR1 SNHLY, CDR2 FYNNEI. The CDR3 spans 11 residues. Trimming pared 11 bases from V and 7 bases from J, leaving 12 bases between. DNA of the CDR3: TGTGCCGTTCCGACAGATAATGAGCAGTTCTTC. It translates to CAVPTDNEQFF.

This clonotype was seen a few times. The genes are TRBV4-2 and TRBJ1-1; possible D gene TRBD1, 5 bases. V was cut by 0 bases and J by 10 bases, with 6 bases left in between. This CDR3 contains 11 residues. Germline loops: CDR1 LGHNA, CDR2 YNFKEQ. Here the CDR3 reads CASSQEGPAFF. Written as DNA, the CDR3 is TGTGCCAGCAGCCAAGAGGGGCCAGCTTTCTTT.

This clonotype was seen many times. The V call is TRBV5-1, the J call TRBJ2-7; D unresolved. From germline, CDR1 is SGHRS and CDR2 YFSETQ. The V end was cut by 1 base, the J end by 2 bases, with 10 bases between. The CDR3 runs 14 residues. CDR3 bases: TGCGCCAGCAGCTTGTCCACAGTAACCTACGAGCAGTACTTC. This gives the protein CASSLSTVTYEQYF.

The table lists this clonotype with a few counts. The rearrangement uses TRBV6-5 and TRBJ1-1; 9 bases map to TRBD1. CDR1 and CDR2 from the germline V gene are MNHEY and SVGAGI. CDR3 length: 14 amino acids. V was clipped by 6 bases and J by 5 bases; unmatched bases: 7. CDR3 DNA sequence: TGTGCCAGCAGGGGGACAGGGTCGGGGACTGAAGCTTTCTTT. Its translation is CASRGTGSGTEAFF.

This clonotype was recorded at least ten times. The chain carries TRBV6-6 and TRBJ1-1, with no clear D. Germline CDR1 and CDR2: MNHNY and SVGAGI (reference sequence). The CDR3 sequence is 12 residues long. Deletions cut 3 bases from V and 3 bases from J, with 5 bases between. This chain's CDR3 is CASSYGYTEAFF. Written as DNA, the CDR3 is TGTGCCAGCAGTTATGGGTACACTGAAGCTTTCTTT.

This chain joins TRBV6-2 or TRBV6-3 and TRBJ2-1; D uncertain. The length of the CDR3 is 12 residues. Trimming left V 2 bases short and J 9 bases short, with 8 bases between. The germline V gene has CDR1 MNHEY and CDR2 SVGEGT. The CDR3 DNA is TGTGCCAGCAGTTACAATATGGTTGAGCAGTTCTTC. This sequence encodes CASSYNMVEQFF.

In this sample, this clonotype turned up many times. The chain is built from TRBV7-3 and TRBJ1-1; the match to TRBD1 covers 7 bases. Germline CDR1 SGHTA, CDR2 FQGTGA. The CDR3 loop spans 13 amino acids. J was trimmed by 3 bases and V by 4 bases; bases with no gene match: 2. CDR3 DNA sequence: TGTGCCAGCAGCTCCGACAGGGACACTGAAGCTTTCTTT. Translating it yields CASSSDRDTEAFF. The whole variable domain, filled in from reference TRBV7-3 and TRBJ1-1, reads GAGVSQTPSNKVTEKGKYVELRCDPISGHTALYWYRQSLGQGPEFLIYFQGTGAADDSGLPNDRFFAVRPEGSVSTLKIQRTERGDSAVYLCASSSDRDTEAFFGQGTRLTVV.

V gene TRBV5-6 combines with J gene TRBJ1-2; 10 nucleotides match TRBD1. CDR3 size: 15 residues. Germline assignment: CDR1 SGHDT and CDR2 YYEEEE. The trim removed 4 bases at V and 5 bases at J, leaving 8 bases unmatched. In nucleotides, the CDR3 is TGTGCCAGCAGCAGCTCCGGGACAGGGGTATATGGCTACACCTTC. Translating gives CASSSSGTGVYGYTF. The full variable domain, completed using reference TRBV5-6 and TRBJ1-2, is DAGVTQSPTHLIKTRGQQVTLRCSPKSGHDTVSWYQQALGQGPQFIFQYYEEEERQRGNFPDRFSGHQFPNYSSELNVNALLLGDSALYLCASSSSGTGVYGYTFGSGTRLTVV.